Here is one TCR beta chain with its context. Measured with immunoSEQ multiplex PCR; TCRdb has only the in-frame clones, and not every one. The data hold under 95,000 clones, with roughly four fifths observed a single time. The data were taken from a study of blood T cell repertoires in COVID-19. This receptor was identified in a woman in her sixties or seventies with acute or convalescent COVID-19. Sequenced input: peripheral blood.

CDR3: CASSLVSATNEKLFF. Written as DNA, the CDR3 is TGTGCCAGCAGCTTAGTCAGTGCAACTAATGAAAAACTGTTTTTT. V and J are TRBV7-9 and TRBJ1-4; D unclear. This CDR3 region has 15 residues. Germline-derived CDR1 and CDR2 are SEHNR and FQNEAQ (reference sequence). Trimming removed 1 base from V and 0 bases from J, with 6 bases in between.